The present entry profiles one TCR beta chain with its context. It lacks a known antigen. Base-call qualities are not available, and no considerably larger clone is one nucleotide away. To prepare the library, the immunoSEQ multiplex PCR assay was applied. TCRdb mirrors the immuneACCESS table, restricted to in-frame sequences. Some clones are absent from its copies; in checked studies, under half trace to an unresolved V gene, and the reason for the others is unknown. The sample table records about 120,000 clones; around nine tenths of these occur just once. 7% to 10% of the sample is taken by the ten largest. This sample stems from a study of control samples from healthy donors and cancer patients (TCRdb year 2020). The germline V gene encodes CDR1 KGHSH and CDR2 LQKENI. From its cysteine to its phenylalanine, the CDR3 spans 14 amino acids. The only DNA kept is the CDR3, 42 bases in frame from the first base. A distance of 9 bases separates the germline ends of V and J, which lose 2 bases and 4 bases respectively.

The sequenced material came from blood. The chain joins TRBV18 to TRBJ2-1; the D gene is not confidently resolved. The TCR comes from a man aged 35 to 55 in good health. The CDR3 protein sequence reads: CASSPFAQYNEQFF. The nucleotide sequence reads TGTGCCAGCTCACCATTCGCCCAATACAATGAGCAGTTCTTC.